The 17 T cell receptor beta chains below were found in one sample sequenced in a study of blood T cell repertoires in COVID-19. Repertoires were generated with immunoSEQ multiplex PCR, while TCRdb's copy carries only in-frame clones and drops some. The sample carries approximately 300,000 clones, roughly 90% recorded once. Specimen: PBMCs or T cells enriched from blood (not recorded which). The receptor source for this set is a woman aged 25 to 39 who had recovered from COVID-19.

This clone was seen more than once but under ten times. V usage is TRBV12-3 or TRBV12-4 and J usage is TRBJ1-2; D is ambiguous. The CDR3 sequence is 12 residues long. V was trimmed by 8 bases and J by 4 bases, leaving 11 bases between them. The CDR3 DNA is TGTGCCAGCGGGCACCCCGGCTATGGCTACACCTTC. Its translation: CASGHPGYGYTF.

The chain uses TRBV6-1 and TRBJ1-6; D is uncertain. This CDR3 has 13 residues. V lost 2 bases, J lost 8 bases, and 7 bases lay in between. The V gene's germline CDR1 is MNHNS and CDR2 SASEGT. CDR3 loop: CASSETGDSPLHF. The DNA for the CDR3 is TGTGCCAGCAGTGAAACCGGAGATTCACCCCTCCACTTT.

This clone was observed once. V usage is TRBV19 and J usage is TRBJ2-7, with 12 bases fitting TRBD2. The CDR3 has 15 amino acids. V shed 6 bases, J shed 2 bases, and the junction held 5 bases outside the gene matches. Per the germline V gene, CDR1 is LNHDA and CDR2 is SQIVND (reference sequence). The CDR3 loop is CASSSLAGGTYEQYF. CDR3 sequence (DNA): TGTGCCAGTAGCTCCCTAGCGGGAGGGACCTACGAGCAGTACTTC.

The chain recombines TRBV3-1 (or the pseudogene TRBV3-2) with TRBJ2-5; 8 nucleotides agree with TRBD2. This CDR3 is built from 16 residues. Germline V gene lookup returns CDR1 LGHDT and CDR2 YNNKEL (reference sequence). The trim removed 5 bases at V and 2 bases at J, leaving 10 bases unmatched. The CDR3 DNA reads as TGTGCCAGCAGCATTTCCATGGCGGGGGGACAAGAGACCCAGTACTTC. This codes for CASSISMAGGQETQYF.

This chain uses TRBV5-6 with TRBJ2-7, with 9 bases lining up with TRBD1. The V and J ends lost 0 bases and 4 bases, in that order; junction bases with no gene match: 8. Germline V gene data show CDR1 as SGHDT and CDR2 as YYEEEE. CDR3 length equals 16 residues. As DNA, the CDR3 is TGTGCCAGCAGCTTGGCTCCGGGACAGGGTAGGTACGAGCAGTACTTC. Protein: CASSLAPGQGRYEQYF.

V usage is TRBV28 and J usage is TRBJ1-2; 9 nucleotides agree with TRBD1. The J segment lost 3 bases and the V segment lost 7 bases, leaving 12 bases of the junction unmatched. The CDR3 runs 16 residues. CDR1 is MDHEN and CDR2 is SYDVKM in the germline V gene. For the CDR3, the DNA is TGTGCCAGCACCTTAATGGGACAGGGAATCGACTATGGCTACACCTTC. It specifies CASTLMGQGIDYGYTF.

This clone was seen just once. This chain joins TRBV9 and TRBJ2-2; 7 bases align to TRBD1. V gave up 3 bases and J gave up 1 base; unmatched junction bases: 6. In germline, CDR1 is SGDLS, CDR2 YYNGEE. This CDR3 is 16 amino acids long. The CDR3 region is CASSATGVLNTGELFF. The CDR3 coding sequence is TGTGCCAGCAGCGCAACAGGGGTCCTGAACACCGGGGAGCTGTTTTTT.

The rearrangement links TRBV6-5 to TRBJ2-1, with 10 bases matching TRBD2. Germline CDR1 reads MNHEY; CDR2 reads SVGAGI. The CDR3 length is 13 residues. V shed 6 bases, J shed 7 bases, and the junction held 3 bases outside the gene matches. CDR3 nucleotide sequence: TGTGCCAGCAGACTAGCGGGGACGAATGAGCAGTTCTTC. It is translated as CASRLAGTNEQFF.

This rearrangement joins TRBV2 to TRBJ2-3, with 9 bases fitting TRBD1. This CDR3 contains 15 residues. V was clipped by 6 bases and J by 5 bases; unmatched bases: 9. CDR1 and CDR2 (germline): SNHLY, FYNNEI. This chain's CDR3 is CASRRNRGRIDTQYF. The CDR3 DNA reads as TGTGCCAGCAGAAGAAACAGGGGGCGCATAGATACGCAGTATTTT.

The rearrangement links TRBV15 to TRBJ1-4; D is unclear. The V gene lost 5 bases and the J gene lost 0 bases, with 13 bases spanning the gap. CDR3 length equals 16 residues. From germline, CDR1 is LNHNV and CDR2 YYDKDF (reference sequence). The CDR3 bases are TGTGCCACCAGCCAGACAAGTACTGCAACTAATGAAAAACTGTTTTTT. Its protein is CATSQTSTATNEKLFF.

V gene TRBV4-2 combines with J gene TRBJ2-7; 7 bases are a match to TRBD2. This CDR3 has 16 amino acids. Losses at the gene ends were 0 bases for V and 6 bases for J; bases not matched to a gene: 11. Germline V lookup: CDR1 LGHNA, CDR2 YNFKEQ. CDR3 in amino acids: CASSQERAGPRVEQYF. CDR3 in DNA: TGTGCCAGCAGCCAAGAGAGAGCGGGGCCCCGTGTCGAGCAGTACTTC.

The chain couples TRBV6-2 or TRBV6-3 to TRBJ1-2, with a weak D call TRBD1 (6 bases). The CDR3 length is 13 residues. With 5 bases removed from V and 2 bases from J, the gap between germline ends came to 9 bases. Looked up from germline, CDR1 is MNHEY and CDR2 is SVGEGT. The CDR3: CASSPQGNYGYTF. The CDR3 DNA sequence: TGTGCCAGCAGTCCGCAGGGGAACTATGGCTACACCTTC.

This clone was observed a single time. The chain is built from TRBV3-1 (or the pseudogene TRBV3-2) and TRBJ1-4; D is possibly TRBD1 (5 bases). V was shortened by 0 bases and J by 6 bases, with 17 bases between the two germline ends. The V gene's germline CDR1 is LGHDT and CDR2 YNNKEL (reference sequence). There are 17 residues in the CDR3. CDR3: CASSQDRSGRMHEKLFF. CDR3 sequence (DNA): TGTGCCAGCAGCCAAGACCGGTCAGGGAGGATGCATGAAAAACTGTTTTTT.

V usage is TRBV9 and J usage is TRBJ2-3; maybe TRBD1 (6 bases). Trimming pared 3 bases from V and 1 base from J, leaving 9 bases between. The CDR3 is 14 residues long. Germline V gene lookup returns CDR1 SGDLS and CDR2 YYNGEE. The CDR3 here is CASSGRTGTDTQYF. The CDR3 bases are TGTGCCAGCAGCGGCCGGACAGGCACAGATACGCAGTATTTT.

The chain combines TRBV28 with TRBJ2-1; TRBD2 matches at 7 bases. CDR3 length: 17 residues. The V gene's germline CDR1 is MDHEN and CDR2 SYDVKM. The V segment lost 4 bases and the J segment 0 bases; nucleotides outside the gene matches: 9. Written as DNA, the CDR3 is TGTGCCAGCAGTTCCCCCGAAGCGGGACGCTCCTACAATGAGCAGTTCTTC. Protein: CASSSPEAGRSYNEQFF. The full variable domain, completed using reference TRBV28 and TRBJ2-1, is DVKVTQSSRYLVKRTGEKVFLECVQDMDHENMFWYRQDPGLGLRLIYFSYDVKMKEKGDIPEGYSVSREKKERFSLILESASTNQTSMYLCASSSPEAGRSYNEQFFGPGTRLTVL.

This clone was picked up one time. CDR3 protein: CASSLGAMTGVVFF. CDR3 DNA sequence: TGTGCCAGCAGCTTAGGCGCGATGACAGGGGTGGTGTTTTTT. The gene calls are TRBV7-8 and TRBJ1-4; TRBD1 aligns across 8 bases. This CDR3 is 14 amino acids long. The J segment lost 15 bases and the V segment lost 1 base, leaving 10 bases of the junction unmatched. Germline V gene lookup returns CDR1 SGHVS and CDR2 FQNEAQ.

V and J are TRBV7-9 and TRBJ2-7; TRBD1 is a possible D gene (5 bases). Germline V gives CDR1 SEHNR, CDR2 FQNEAQ (reference sequence). Trimming took 3 bases from V and 2 from J, leaving 8 bases between them. The CDR3 totals 13 residues. CDR3: CASSLTETYEQYF. In DNA, the CDR3 is TGTGCCAGCAGCTTGACAGAAACCTACGAGCAGTACTTC. The full variable domain, with the rest looked up from reference TRBV7-9 and TRBJ2-7, is DTGVSQNPRHKITKRGQNVTFRCDPISEHNRLYWYRQTLGQGPEFLTYFQNEAQLEKSRLLSDRFSAERPKGSFSTLEIQRTEQGDSAMYLCASSLTETYEQYFGPGTRLTVT.